The 2 T cell receptor beta chains below all came from one sample that was sequenced in a study of identical twins. In TCRdb, the 5' RACE reads were re-called with MiXCR into one record per CDR3 protein. This sample carries 1.5 million to 2 million distinct CDR3 sequences, about 32% of them seen once, and the ten largest clones take 0.27%. Sequences were obtained from cord blood. These receptors were taken from a newborn girl in good health.

There are many counts of this clonotype. This chain joins TRBV20-1 and TRBJ2-1; D perhaps matches TRBD2 (7 bases). Per the germline V gene, CDR1 is DFQATT and CDR2 is SNEGSKA (reference sequence). The CDR3 extends over 15 amino acids. V lost 4 bases and J 3 bases, leaving 16 bases between the germline ends. The CDR3 coding sequence is TGCAGTGCTACCCCTTGGGAGGGGGTCTACAATGAGCAGTTCTTC. Protein product: CSATPWEGVYNEQFF.

The chain joins TRBV16 to TRBJ1-6; D may be TRBD1 (6 bases). CDR1 KGHSY and CDR2 FQNENV come from the germline V gene. The CDR3 loop spans 13 amino acids. The ends were cut back, 2 bases at V and 10 bases at J, with 9 bases in the middle. The DNA of the CDR3 is TGTGCCAGCAGCCAAAGGGGGTTCTCACCCCTCCACTTT. Residues: CASSQRGFSPLHF.